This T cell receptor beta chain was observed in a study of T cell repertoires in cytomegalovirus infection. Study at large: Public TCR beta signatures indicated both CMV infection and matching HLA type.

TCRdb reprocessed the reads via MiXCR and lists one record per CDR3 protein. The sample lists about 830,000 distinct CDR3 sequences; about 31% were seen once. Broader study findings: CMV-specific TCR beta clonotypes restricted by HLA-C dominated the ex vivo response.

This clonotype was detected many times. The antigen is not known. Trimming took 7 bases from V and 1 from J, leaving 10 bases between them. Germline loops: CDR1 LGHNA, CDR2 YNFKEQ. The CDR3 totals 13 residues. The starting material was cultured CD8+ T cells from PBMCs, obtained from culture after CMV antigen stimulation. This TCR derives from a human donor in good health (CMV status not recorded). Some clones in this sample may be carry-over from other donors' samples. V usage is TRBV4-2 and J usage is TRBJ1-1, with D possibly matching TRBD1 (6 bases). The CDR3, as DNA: TGTGCCAGCACAGGGGAACGGAACACTGAAGCTTTCTTT. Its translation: CASTGERNTEAFF.